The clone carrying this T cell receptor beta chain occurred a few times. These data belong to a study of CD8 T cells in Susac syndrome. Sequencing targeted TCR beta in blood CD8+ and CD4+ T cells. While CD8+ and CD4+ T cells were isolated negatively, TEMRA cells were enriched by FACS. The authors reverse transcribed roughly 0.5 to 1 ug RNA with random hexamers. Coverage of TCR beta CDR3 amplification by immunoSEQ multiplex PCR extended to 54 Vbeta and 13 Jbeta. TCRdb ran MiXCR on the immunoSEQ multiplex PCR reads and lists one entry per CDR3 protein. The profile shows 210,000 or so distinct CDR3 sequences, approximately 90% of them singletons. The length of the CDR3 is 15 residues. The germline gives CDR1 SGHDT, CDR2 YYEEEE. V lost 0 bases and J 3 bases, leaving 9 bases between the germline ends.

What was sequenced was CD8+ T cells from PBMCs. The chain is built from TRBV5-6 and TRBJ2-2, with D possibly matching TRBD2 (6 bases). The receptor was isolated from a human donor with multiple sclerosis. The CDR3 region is CASSLVGLHTGELFF. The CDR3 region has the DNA TGTGCCAGCAGCTTGGTGGGACTGCACACCGGGGAGCTGTTTTTT.